This T cell receptor (beta chain) was profiled in a study of T cell changes during pregnancy in multiple sclerosis. The repertoire was sequenced with immunoSEQ multiplex PCR; TCRdb's copy has only in-frame clones and lacks some. The sample includes 65,000 to 95,000 clones, 93% of them seen just once. The germline CDR1 and CDR2 sequences are KGHSH and LQKENI. The V end lost 5 bases, the J end lost 0 bases, and 10 bases lay between the germline ends. CDR3 size: 15 residues. The receptor was isolated from a female donor in good health, enrolled as a control in a pregnancy study. The rearrangement uses TRBV18 and TRBJ1-4, with D hard to call. Sequenced material: peripheral blood, taken after pregnancy. The CDR3, as DNA: TGTGCCAGCTCATCCACGGTTACAACTAATGAAAAACTGTTTTTT. It encodes CASSSTVTTNEKLFF. Supplemented by reference TRBV18 and TRBJ1-4, the full variable domain reads NAGVMQNPRHLVRRRGQEARLRCSPMKGHSHVYWYRQLPEEGLKFMVYLQKENIIDESGMPKERFSAEFPKEGPSILRIQQVVRGDSAAYFCASSSTVTTNEKLFFGSGTQLSVL.